This is a list of T cell receptor beta chains from one sample in a study of blood T cell repertoires in COVID-19. Using immunoSEQ multiplex PCR, the repertoire was profiled, and TCRdb retains in-frame clones only, with some absent. The table lists under 450,000 clones, 81% of them singletons. Sequenced input: peripheral blood. The receptors shown here come from a human donor with acute or convalescent COVID-19. The donor label of this sample is uncertain. Both conserved end residues are part of each CDR3. D genes are given only for firm matches. Rows give clone size only sometimes, using once, few, many, or a class for an expanded clone.

j_call: TRBJ2-2
clone_size: NA
v_call: TRBV29-1
d_call: TRBD2
cdr3_nt: TGCAGCACGGGGACTAGCGGGGTTTTGGGGGAGCTGTTTTTT
cdr3_aa: CSTGTSGVLGELFF

j_call: TRBJ2-7
clone_size: NA
v_call: TRBV7-9
d_call: NA
cdr3_nt: TGTGCCAGCAGCTCTGGTCGGGAGCAGTACTTC
cdr3_aa: CASSSGREQYF

j_call: TRBJ1-1
clone_size: NA
v_call: TRBV11-2
d_call: TRBD1
cdr3_nt: TGTGCCAGCAGCTTAAGGACAGGTAGCACTGAAGCTTTCTTT
cdr3_aa: CASSLRTGSTEAFF

j_call: TRBJ1-3
clone_size: NA
v_call: TRBV3-1/TRBV3-2
d_call: TRBD1
cdr3_nt: TGTGCCAGCAGCCAAGGCAGGGGGTCTTCTGGAAACACCATATATTTT
cdr3_aa: CASSQGRGSSGNTIYF

j_call: TRBJ1-1
clone_size: NA
v_call: TRBV2
d_call: NA
cdr3_nt: TGTGCCAGCGTTGAACAGGGATTGAACACTGAAGCTTTCTTT
cdr3_aa: CASVEQGLNTEAFF

j_call: TRBJ1-1
clone_size: NA
v_call: TRBV29-1
d_call: NA
cdr3_nt: TGCAGCGTTTATAGGGGCACTGAAGCTTTCTTT
cdr3_aa: CSVYRGTEAFF

j_call: TRBJ1-2
clone_size: NA
v_call: TRBV6-5
d_call: NA
cdr3_nt: TGTGCCAGCAGGGCGGCAGGGGTTAGTAACTATGGCTACACCTTC
cdr3_aa: CASRAAGVSNYGYTF

j_call: TRBJ1-1
clone_size: NA
v_call: TRBV12-3/TRBV12-4
d_call: NA
cdr3_nt: TGTGCCAGCAGTTTAAACTTCAACACTGAAGCTTTCTTT
cdr3_aa: CASSLNFNTEAFF

j_call: TRBJ1-1
clone_size: NA
v_call: TRBV19
d_call: NA
cdr3_nt: TGTGCCAGTACCACGCGGAACCAAAACACTGAAGCTTTCTTT
cdr3_aa: CASTTRNQNTEAFF

j_call: TRBJ2-6
clone_size: once
v_call: TRBV19
d_call: TRBD1
cdr3_nt: TGTGCCAGTGCCCCCGGACAGGGGGGACTATACTCTGGGGCCAACGTCCTGACTTTC
cdr3_aa: CASAPGQGGLYSGANVLTF

j_call: TRBJ2-7
clone_size: NA
v_call: TRBV27
d_call: TRBD1
cdr3_nt: TGTGCCAGCAGTCCCGGGACAGGGGTCCACGAGCAGTACTTC
cdr3_aa: CASSPGTGVHEQYF

j_call: TRBJ1-1
clone_size: NA
v_call: TRBV30
d_call: TRBD1
cdr3_nt: TGTGCCTGGAGTGGTGGTCGGACAGGGGGTGCCGGTGCCACTGAAGCTTTCTTT
cdr3_aa: CAWSGGRTGGAGATEAFF

j_call: TRBJ2-2
clone_size: NA
v_call: TRBV24-1
d_call: NA
cdr3_nt: TGTGCCACCAGTGATTCGAGGACTCCCACCGGGGAGCTGTTTTTT
cdr3_aa: CATSDSRTPTGELFF

j_call: TRBJ1-5
clone_size: NA
v_call: TRBV6-5
d_call: TRBD1
cdr3_nt: TGTGCCTACCCAATACCGGACAGGGGGAATCAGCCCCAGCATTTT
cdr3_aa: CAYPIPDRGNQPQHF

j_call: TRBJ1-3
clone_size: once
v_call: TRBV7-9
d_call: NA
cdr3_nt: TGTGCCAGCAGCTCTTTGACTGAAAACACCATATATTTT
cdr3_aa: CASSSLTENTIYF

j_call: TRBJ1-1
clone_size: NA
v_call: TRBV19
d_call: TRBD1
cdr3_nt: TGTGCCAGTAGTACGGACAGGGACACTGAAGCTTTCTTT
cdr3_aa: CASSTDRDTEAFF

j_call: TRBJ1-6
clone_size: NA
v_call: TRBV6-1
d_call: NA
cdr3_nt: TGTGCCAGCAGTGAATATTGGCTTCCAAATTCACCCCTCCACTTT
cdr3_aa: CASSEYWLPNSPLHF

j_call: TRBJ1-2
clone_size: once
v_call: TRBV28
d_call: TRBD1
cdr3_nt: TGTGCCAGCAGTTTTCGGGACAGGGGCTACACCTTC
cdr3_aa: CASSFRDRGYTF

j_call: TRBJ2-7
clone_size: NA
v_call: TRBV6-5
d_call: NA
cdr3_nt: TGTGCCAACAGCCGGAGCCCCTACGAGCAGTACTTC
cdr3_aa: CANSRSPYEQYF

j_call: TRBJ2-1
clone_size: once
v_call: TRBV10-1
d_call: TRBD1
cdr3_nt: TGCGCCAGCAGCGTTAAACAGGGGAACCTCTTC
cdr3_aa: CASSVKQGNLF

j_call: TRBJ2-5
clone_size: once
v_call: TRBV18
d_call: TRBD2
cdr3_nt: TGTGCCAGCTCACCACCTGGGCTAGCGGGGGGAGAGACCCAGTACTTC
cdr3_aa: CASSPPGLAGGETQYF

j_call: TRBJ1-1
clone_size: NA
v_call: TRBV29-1
d_call: TRBD1
cdr3_nt: TGCAGCGTCACTGGACAGGGGTACACTGAAGCTTTCTTT
cdr3_aa: CSVTGQGYTEAFF

j_call: TRBJ2-5
clone_size: few
v_call: TRBV9
d_call: TRBD2
cdr3_nt: TGTGCCAGCAGCCTAGGACTAGCGGGGGGGGAGACCCAGTACTTC
cdr3_aa: CASSLGLAGGETQYF

j_call: TRBJ1-2
clone_size: NA
v_call: TRBV11-2
d_call: NA
cdr3_nt: TGTGCCAGCAGCTGGACAGTTGGTGGCTACACCTTC
cdr3_aa: CASSWTVGGYTF

j_call: TRBJ1-1
clone_size: NA
v_call: TRBV9
d_call: NA
cdr3_nt: TGTGCCAGCAGCCCACGGGGGGGCTGGTCAGAAGCTTTCTTT
cdr3_aa: CASSPRGGWSEAFF

j_call: TRBJ2-1
clone_size: NA
v_call: TRBV18
d_call: TRBD2
cdr3_nt: TGTGCCAGCTCAACACGGACTAGCGGGAGCGATGAGCAGTTCTTC
cdr3_aa: CASSTRTSGSDEQFF

j_call: TRBJ1-3
clone_size: NA
v_call: TRBV3-1/TRBV3-2
d_call: NA
cdr3_nt: TGTGCCAGCAGCCGCCCGGGGAACGCTGGAAACACCATATATTTT
cdr3_aa: CASSRPGNAGNTIYF

j_call: TRBJ2-5
clone_size: NA
v_call: TRBV5-1
d_call: NA
cdr3_nt: TGCGCCAGCAGCTTGGTTCCGGGAGCCGCGGAGACCCAGTACTTC
cdr3_aa: CASSLVPGAAETQYF

j_call: TRBJ2-7
clone_size: few
v_call: TRBV7-8
d_call: NA
cdr3_nt: TGTGCCAGCAGCTTAGCTGGGGGGACAGCGTACGAGCAGTACTTC
cdr3_aa: CASSLAGGTAYEQYF

j_call: TRBJ2-3
clone_size: NA
v_call: TRBV5-4
d_call: TRBD2
cdr3_nt: TGTGCCAGCAGCTTGTATAAGGTGGCTAGCGGGAGAGTAGATACGCAGTATTTT
cdr3_aa: CASSLYKVASGRVDTQYF

j_call: TRBJ2-5
clone_size: NA
v_call: TRBV11-2
d_call: TRBD2
cdr3_nt: TGTGCCAGCAGCTTAGTCCCTACTAGCGGGGAGACCCAGTACTTC
cdr3_aa: CASSLVPTSGETQYF

j_call: TRBJ1-5
clone_size: NA
v_call: TRBV16
d_call: NA
cdr3_nt: TGTGCCAGCAGCCAATCGTCGGGAGCTTATCAGCCCCAGCATTTT
cdr3_aa: CASSQSSGAYQPQHF

j_call: TRBJ2-5
clone_size: NA
v_call: TRBV11-3
d_call: NA
cdr3_nt: TGTGCCAGCAGTAGGGGCGGGGCCCAAGAGACCCAGTACTTC
cdr3_aa: CASSRGGAQETQYF

j_call: TRBJ1-4
clone_size: NA
v_call: TRBV7-9
d_call: NA
cdr3_nt: TGTGCCAGCAGCTTAAGGGAGATCGGGGAAAAACTGTTTTTT
cdr3_aa: CASSLREIGEKLFF

j_call: TRBJ2-7
clone_size: NA
v_call: TRBV30
d_call: TRBD1
cdr3_nt: TGTGCCTGGAGTGTGCAGGGGGTCAACGAGCAGTACTTC
cdr3_aa: CAWSVQGVNEQYF

j_call: TRBJ2-1
clone_size: few
v_call: TRBV30
d_call: NA
cdr3_nt: TGTGCCTGCCAAGGAGCGAACCTAGGGGGTGAGCAGTTCTTC
cdr3_aa: CACQGANLGGEQFF

j_call: TRBJ1-1
clone_size: once
v_call: TRBV28
d_call: NA
cdr3_nt: TGTGCCAGCAGTTATACGCGCTTGTCTGAAGCTTTCTTT
cdr3_aa: CASSYTRLSEAFF

j_call: TRBJ1-2
clone_size: NA
v_call: TRBV7-2
d_call: NA
cdr3_nt: TGTGCCAGCAGCCTTTCTCTTGGGGCGTATGGCTACACCTTC
cdr3_aa: CASSLSLGAYGYTF

j_call: TRBJ2-2
clone_size: NA
v_call: TRBV3-1/TRBV3-2
d_call: TRBD1
cdr3_nt: TGTGCCAGCAGCCAACTGGGACAGGGAGGATCAATTACCGGGGAGCTGTTTTTT
cdr3_aa: CASSQLGQGGSITGELFF

j_call: TRBJ1-2
clone_size: NA
v_call: TRBV2
d_call: NA
cdr3_nt: TGTGCCAGCAGGGGTGGGTTGGGCGGCTACACCTTC
cdr3_aa: CASRGGLGGYTF

j_call: TRBJ2-1
clone_size: NA
v_call: TRBV5-1
d_call: TRBD1
cdr3_nt: TGCGCCAGCAGCTTGGCATCGACAGGGACCGAGCAGTTCTTC
cdr3_aa: CASSLASTGTEQFF

j_call: TRBJ1-1
clone_size: NA
v_call: TRBV12-3/TRBV12-4
d_call: NA
cdr3_nt: TGTGCCAGCAGTTTAGCGCGGGGAACTGAAGCTTTCTTT
cdr3_aa: CASSLARGTEAFF

j_call: TRBJ2-7
clone_size: NA
v_call: TRBV2
d_call: NA
cdr3_nt: TGTGCCAGCAGTGTTGACACTTACGAGCAGTACTTC
cdr3_aa: CASSVDTYEQYF

j_call: TRBJ1-5
clone_size: NA
v_call: TRBV6-5
d_call: NA
cdr3_nt: TGTGCCTCCAAGGGGGGGTATAGCAATCAGCCCCAGCATTTT
cdr3_aa: CASKGGYSNQPQHF

j_call: TRBJ2-7
clone_size: NA
v_call: TRBV6-5
d_call: NA
cdr3_nt: TGTGCCAGCAGTTACCGGACAGCTACCTACGAGCAGTACTTC
cdr3_aa: CASSYRTATYEQYF

j_call: TRBJ1-1
clone_size: NA
v_call: TRBV18
d_call: NA
cdr3_nt: TGTGCCAGCTCAACTAACGGGTTTACTGAAGCTTTCTTT
cdr3_aa: CASSTNGFTEAFF

j_call: TRBJ1-1
clone_size: once
v_call: TRBV9
d_call: TRBD1
cdr3_nt: TGTGCCAGCAGACAACAGGGGGGTGAAGCTTTCTTT
cdr3_aa: CASRQQGGEAFF

j_call: TRBJ1-6
clone_size: NA
v_call: TRBV7-9
d_call: NA
cdr3_nt: TGTGCCAGCAGCTTAGTCATCGAGGGCGGAAATTCACCCCTCCACTTT
cdr3_aa: CASSLVIEGGNSPLHF

j_call: TRBJ2-1
clone_size: NA
v_call: TRBV3-1/TRBV3-2
d_call: TRBD2
cdr3_nt: TGTGCCAGCAGCCTCAGCGGGAGGGCCGGCAATGAGCAGTTCTTC
cdr3_aa: CASSLSGRAGNEQFF

j_call: TRBJ2-3
clone_size: NA
v_call: TRBV18
d_call: NA
cdr3_nt: TGTGCCAGCTCACTAGTAGCGGAGAGCACAGATACGCAGTATTTT
cdr3_aa: CASSLVAESTDTQYF

j_call: TRBJ2-7
clone_size: NA
v_call: TRBV2
d_call: TRBD1
cdr3_nt: TGTGCCAGCAAGAAGGACAGGGGAAGGATCTACGAGCAGTACTTC
cdr3_aa: CASKKDRGRIYEQYF

j_call: TRBJ1-1
clone_size: NA
v_call: TRBV18
d_call: NA
cdr3_nt: TGTGCCAGCTCACCCCGGGCAGGGGCCAGCACTGAAGCTTTCTTT
cdr3_aa: CASSPRAGASTEAFF

j_call: TRBJ1-2
clone_size: NA
v_call: TRBV3-1/TRBV3-2
d_call: NA
cdr3_nt: TGTGCCAGCAGCCTTCTGGACAGCTATGGCTACACCTTC
cdr3_aa: CASSLLDSYGYTF

j_call: TRBJ2-5
clone_size: NA
v_call: TRBV2
d_call: NA
cdr3_nt: TGTGCCAGCAGCCCCGGACAGAATAGTTACCAAGAGACCCAGTACTTC
cdr3_aa: CASSPGQNSYQETQYF

j_call: TRBJ1-4
clone_size: NA
v_call: TRBV7-9
d_call: NA
cdr3_nt: TGTGCCAGCAGCTTAAGGACAGTAAATGAAAAACTGTTTTTT
cdr3_aa: CASSLRTVNEKLFF

j_call: TRBJ2-3
clone_size: NA
v_call: TRBV10-2
d_call: NA
cdr3_nt: TGCGCCAGCAGTGAGGTCCCTACTAGCAGCGCGGATACGCAGTATTTT
cdr3_aa: CASSEVPTSSADTQYF